The 23 T cell receptor beta chains reported below all come from one sample, sequenced in a study of cytomegalovirus exposure and HLA in healthy donors. The PCR contained 60 Vbeta and 13 Jbeta primers. Libraries were prepared by immunoSEQ multiplex PCR; TCRdb keeps only in-frame clonotypes and omits some of them. The sample has fewer than 250,000 clones; around 81% are singletons. Input material: PBMCs. The receptors shown here come from a woman aged 45-60 years in good health and CMV-seropositive.

V is TRBV28 and J is TRBJ1-1; TRBD1 might be the D (5 bases). In germline, CDR1 is MDHEN, CDR2 SYDVKM. This CDR3 region has 14 residues. Trimming cost V 6 bases and J 2 bases, with 13 bases left between them. In nucleotides, the CDR3 is TGTGCCAGCAGCCGCCCTACAGGAAACACTGAAGCTTTCTTT. It yields the protein CASSRPTGNTEAFF.

The rearrangement links TRBV19 to TRBJ2-1, with 10 bases that match TRBD2. The CDR3 runs 15 residues. Germline CDR1 is LNHDA and CDR2 is SQIVND (reference sequence). V lost 3 bases, J lost 8 bases, and 7 bases stayed unmatched. CDR3 sequence: CASSMLAGGGDEQFF. As DNA, the CDR3 is TGTGCCAGTAGTATGTTAGCGGGGGGCGGGGATGAGCAGTTCTTC.

The CDR3 loop is CASRRSGAQETQYF. Here the CDR3 DNA reads TGCGCCAGCAGGCGTAGCGGGGCCCAAGAGACCCAGTACTTC. V and J are TRBV4-1 and TRBJ2-5; 8 positions agree with TRBD2. The length of the CDR3 is 14 residues. Per germline, CDR1 MGHRA and CDR2 YSYEKL. V trimming: 6 bases; J trimming: 1 base; junction bases outside the gene matches: 4.

The rearrangement joins TRBV11-2 to TRBJ2-3, with 12 positions matching TRBD2. The CDR3 consists of 16 residues. Germline values: CDR1 SGHAT, CDR2 FQNNGV. V gave up 1 base and J gave up 5 bases; unmatched junction bases: 4. CDR3 DNA sequence: TGTGCCAGCAGCTTAGTCCTAGCGGGGGGGCAAGATACGCAGTATTTT. Its translation: CASSLVLAGGQDTQYF.

The chain uses TRBV7-6 and TRBJ1-1; unclear D gene. The CDR3 spans 14 residues. The V gene lost 6 bases and the J gene lost 5 bases, with 16 bases spanning the gap. In germline, CDR1 is SGHVS, CDR2 FNYEAQ. CDR3 protein: CASSPTGGYTEAFF. CDR3 bases: TGTGCCAGCAGTCCGACCGGAGGATATACTGAAGCTTTCTTT. Filled out from reference TRBV7-6 and TRBJ1-1, the complete variable domain reads GAGVSQSPRYKVTKRGQDVALRCDPISGHVSLYWYRQALGQGPEFLTYFNYEAQQDKSGLPNDRFSAERPEGSISTLTIQRTEQRDSAMYRCASSPTGGYTEAFFGQGTRLTVV.

This clone has a single count. The chain is built from TRBV6-5 and TRBJ1-1, with 8 bases aligning to TRBD1. The CDR3 runs to 14 residues. The ends lost 5 bases at V and 7 bases at J; junction bases unmatched: 9. CDR1 is MNHEY, CDR2 SVGAGI, per germline. The CDR3 loop is CASSTQQGVLEAFF. CDR3 coding DNA: TGTGCCAGCAGTACCCAACAGGGGGTGCTTGAAGCTTTCTTT.

The CDR3 reads CASRGPVGHEQYF. CDR3 nucleotide sequence: TGTGCCAGCAGGGGCCCCGTAGGCCACGAGCAGTACTTC. V is TRBV28 and J is TRBJ2-7; D is unresolved. Germline-derived CDR1 and CDR2 are MDHEN and SYDVKM. CDR3 length: 13 amino acids. Trimming removed 6 bases from V and 5 bases from J, with 14 bases in between.

The rearrangement uses TRBV19 and TRBJ2-5, with D possibly being TRBD1 (7 bases). The V and J ends lost 8 bases and 5 bases respectively, with 21 bases between them. Looked up from germline, CDR1 is LNHDA and CDR2 is SQIVND (reference sequence). The CDR3 consists of 15 residues. The CDR3 DNA sequence: TGTGCCAGTTCTTTTAGGAGGGGGCGCATCGAGACCCAGTACTTC. It codes for CASSFRRGRIETQYF.

The CDR3: CASSLQTYEQYF. In DNA, the CDR3 is TGTGCCAGCAGCTTACAAACCTACGAGCAGTACTTC. The chain links TRBV7-9 to TRBJ2-7, with no clear D. There are 12 residues in the CDR3. The V and J ends lost 2 bases and 2 bases respectively, with 4 bases between them. The germline V gene encodes CDR1 SEHNR and CDR2 FQNEAQ (reference sequence). Full variable domain (remainder filled in from reference TRBV7-9 and TRBJ2-7): DTGVSQNPRHKITKRGQNVTFRCDPISEHNRLYWYRQTLGQGPEFLTYFQNEAQLEKSRLLSDRFSAERPKGSFSTLEIQRTEQGDSAMYLCASSLQTYEQYFGPGTRLTVT.

The chain couples TRBV5-1 to TRBJ1-4, with D unresolved. The CDR3 has 16 residues. CDR1 and CDR2 from the germline V gene are SGHRS and YFSETQ. V was pared by 0 bases and J by 0 bases, with 9 bases between. The CDR3 loop reads CASSLVGISTNEKLFF. In DNA form, the CDR3 reads TGCGCCAGCAGCTTGGTGGGCATTTCAACTAATGAAAAACTGTTTTTT.

The V gene is TRBV19, the J gene TRBJ2-3, with 12 bases aligning to TRBD1. Unmatched junction bases numbered 6, after V lost 6 bases and J lost 5 bases. This CDR3 has 15 residues. CDR1 and CDR2 (germline): LNHDA, SQIVND (reference sequence). The DNA of the CDR3 is TGTGCCAGTAGGCCGGGACAGGGGGCAGGAGATACGCAGTATTTT. Protein product: CASRPGQGAGDTQYF.

This clone occurred a few times. The V and J genes are TRBV13 and TRBJ1-6; TRBD1 is a possible D gene (5 bases). Germline V gene data show CDR1 as PRHDT and CDR2 as FYEKMQ (reference sequence). V lost 1 base and J lost 6, with 13 bases in between. CDR3 length: 16 residues. The CDR3 sequence: CASSLDRRVGNSPLHF. DNA of the CDR3: TGTGCCAGCAGCTTAGACCGCAGGGTCGGTAATTCACCCCTCCACTTT.

The J gene is TRBJ2-5, the V gene TRBV27, with D maybe TRBD2 (5 bases). With 5 bases removed from V and 1 base from J, the gap between germline ends came to 14 bases. The CDR3 runs to 15 residues. Germline lookup yields CDR1 MNHEY and CDR2 SMNVEV (reference sequence). CDR3 nucleotide sequence: TGTGCCAGCAGTCCCTATGAGGGTACCCAAGAGACCCAGTACTTC. Its translation is CASSPYEGTQETQYF.

This chain joins TRBV15 and TRBJ1-3; TRBD1 might be the D (6 bases). Germline assignment: CDR1 LNHNV and CDR2 YYDKDF (reference sequence). CDR3 length: 15 residues. The V end lost 3 bases, the J end lost 0 bases, and 9 bases lay between the germline ends. The CDR3 DNA reads TGTGCCACCAGCAGGGACAGATTCTCTGGAAACACCATATATTTT. Translating gives CATSRDRFSGNTIYF.

The V and J genes are TRBV6-6 and TRBJ1-1, with D possibly TRBD1 on 5 matching bases. The CDR3 contains 15 residues. The ends were cut back, 2 bases at V and 0 bases at J, with 10 bases in the middle. The germline V gene encodes CDR1 MNHNY and CDR2 SVGAGI (reference sequence). CDR3 sequence: CASSYGTGVNTEAFF. The CDR3 nucleotides are TGTGCCAGCAGTTACGGAACAGGTGTGAACACTGAAGCTTTCTTT.

The chain has TRBV7-3 and TRBJ2-1; D unclear. Trimming removed 3 bases at V and 0 bases at J, with 9 bases between. Germline-derived CDR1 and CDR2 are SGHTA and FQGTGA. This CDR3 comprises 15 residues. The CDR3 DNA follows: TGTGCCAGCAGCTTTACCAGAAGCTCCTACAATGAGCAGTTCTTC. It is translated as CASSFTRSSYNEQFF.

The chain has TRBV7-2 and TRBJ2-5; 10 positions agree with TRBD2. This CDR3 is 16 amino acids long. The ends lost 5 bases at V and 4 bases at J; junction bases unmatched: 10. Germline V CDR1 and CDR2: SGHTA, FQGNSA. CDR3 region: CASSPRLAGGGETQYF. The CDR3 DNA reads TGTGCCAGCAGCCCCCGTTTAGCGGGGGGTGGAGAGACCCAGTACTTC.

There are a few counts of this clone. The chain has TRBV5-6 and TRBJ1-2, with D possibly TRBD1 on 6 matching bases. The CDR3 has 15 residues. V was shortened by 4 bases and J by 3 bases, with 16 bases between the two germline ends. The germline V gene has CDR1 SGHDT and CDR2 YYEEEE. The CDR3 spells CASSQGLGADYGYTF. The CDR3 bases are TGTGCCAGCAGCCAGGGTTTGGGGGCTGACTATGGCTACACCTTC. Looking up the rest from reference TRBV5-6 and TRBJ1-2 gives the full variable domain: DAGVTQSPTHLIKTRGQQVTLRCSPKSGHDTVSWYQQALGQGPQFIFQYYEEEERQRGNFPDRFSGHQFPNYSSELNVNALLLGDSALYLCASSQGLGADYGYTFGSGTRLTVV.

This clone has only a few counts. The gene calls are TRBV10-3 and TRBJ2-7, with a possible D match to TRBD2 (6 bases). The germline gives CDR1 ENHRY, CDR2 SYGVKD. This CDR3 has 15 amino acids. Trimming took off 6 bases at V and 0 bases at J, with 15 bases between the two ends. In DNA, the CDR3 is TGTGCCATCAGCGGGACTCAAGGCCTCTCCTACGAGCAGTACTTC. Translation: CAISGTQGLSYEQYF.

The J gene is TRBJ1-5, the V gene TRBV5-1; tentatively, D is TRBD1 (5 bases). This CDR3 is 18 amino acids long. The V end lost 4 bases, the J end lost 3 bases, and 23 bases lay between the germline ends. Germline assignment: CDR1 SGHRS and CDR2 YFSETQ. The CDR3 DNA sequence: TGCGCCAGCAGCCGGGGGGGAATCGGCGGGTTCGACAATCAGCCCCAGCATTTT. It encodes CASSRGGIGGFDNQPQHF.

This clone was found a few times. The rearrangement joins TRBV6-6 to TRBJ1-1; D perhaps matches TRBD1 (6 bases). The CDR3 length is 14 residues. The V gene lost 2 bases and the J gene lost 1 base, with 8 bases spanning the gap. Looked up from germline, CDR1 is MNHNY and CDR2 is SVGAGI (reference sequence). The CDR3 reads CASSYAGENTEAFF. Here the CDR3 DNA reads TGTGCCAGCAGTTACGCAGGGGAGAACACTGAAGCTTTCTTT.

This chain links TRBV7-3 with TRBJ2-7; D is perhaps TRBD2 (5 bases). Trimming cost V 2 bases and J 0 bases, with 11 bases left between them. Germline V gene data show CDR1 as SGHTA and CDR2 as FQGTGA. This CDR3 comprises 15 residues. In DNA, the CDR3 is TGTGCCAGCAGCTTAGGGAGCGGCAGCTCCTACGAGCAGTACTTC. It codes for CASSLGSGSSYEQYF.

This sequence joins TRBV9 and TRBJ2-2; D is ambiguous. The germline V and J ends were trimmed by 2 bases and 8 bases, with 7 bases remaining between them. Germline V lookup: CDR1 SGDLS, CDR2 YYNGEE. The CDR3 runs 12 residues. The CDR3 nucleotides are TGTGCCAGCAGCGTGGGCAGGGGGGAGCTGTTTTTT. As protein: CASSVGRGELFF.